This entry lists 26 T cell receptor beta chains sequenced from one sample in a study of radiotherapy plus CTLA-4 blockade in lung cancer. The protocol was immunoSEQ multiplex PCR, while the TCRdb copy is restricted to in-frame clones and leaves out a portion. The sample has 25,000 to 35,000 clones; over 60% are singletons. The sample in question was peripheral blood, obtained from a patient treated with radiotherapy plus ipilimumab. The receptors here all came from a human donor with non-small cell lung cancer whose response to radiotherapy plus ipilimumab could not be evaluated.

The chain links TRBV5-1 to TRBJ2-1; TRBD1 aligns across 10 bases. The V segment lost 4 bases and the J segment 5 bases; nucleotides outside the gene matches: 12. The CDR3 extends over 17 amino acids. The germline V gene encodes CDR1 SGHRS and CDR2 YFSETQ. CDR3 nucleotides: TGCGCCAGCAGCCCGGAACCGACAGGACAGGGGGACAATGAGCAGTTCTTC. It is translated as CASSPEPTGQGDNEQFF.

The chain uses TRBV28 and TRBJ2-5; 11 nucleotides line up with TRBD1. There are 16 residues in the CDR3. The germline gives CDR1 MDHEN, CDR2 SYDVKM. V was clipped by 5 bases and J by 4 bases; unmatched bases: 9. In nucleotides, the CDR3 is TGTGCCAGCAGTGGTGGGGGACAGGGGGTTGGAGAGACCCAGTACTTC. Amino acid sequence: CASSGGGQGVGETQYF. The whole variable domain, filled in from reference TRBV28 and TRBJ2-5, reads DVKVTQSSRYLVKRTGEKVFLECVQDMDHENMFWYRQDPGLGLRLIYFSYDVKMKEKGDIPEGYSVSREKKERFSLILESASTNQTSMYLCASSGGGQGVGETQYFGPGTRLLVL.

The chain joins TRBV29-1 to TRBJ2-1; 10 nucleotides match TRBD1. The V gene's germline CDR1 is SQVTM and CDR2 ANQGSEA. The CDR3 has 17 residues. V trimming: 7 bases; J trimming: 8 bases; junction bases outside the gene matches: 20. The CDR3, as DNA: TGCAGCGCACGGACAGGGGGGGGGCGGGAGCGGGGGTATGAGCAGTTCTTC. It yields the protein CSARTGGGRERGYEQFF.

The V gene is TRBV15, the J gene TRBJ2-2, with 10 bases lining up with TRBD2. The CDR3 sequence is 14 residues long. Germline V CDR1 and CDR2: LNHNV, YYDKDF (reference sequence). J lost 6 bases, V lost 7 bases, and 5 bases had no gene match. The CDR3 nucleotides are TGTGCCACCAAAGCACTAGCGGGACCCGGGGAGCTGTTTTTT. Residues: CATKALAGPGELFF.

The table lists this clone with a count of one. CDR3 nucleotide sequence: TGTGCCAGCAGCTTAGGTCCAGGGCTATCACCCCTCCACTTT. Encoded protein: CASSLGPGLSPLHF. The rearrangement joins TRBV7-9 to TRBJ1-6; possible D gene TRBD1, 5 bases. Germline CDR1 SEHNR, CDR2 FQNEAQ (reference sequence). The CDR3 covers 14 residues. V was cut by 1 base and J by 10 bases, with 11 bases left in between.

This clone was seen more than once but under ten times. Here the CDR3 reads CASSLARGGSEETQYF. The CDR3 nucleotides are TGTGCCAGCAGCTTAGCTCGAGGTGGTTCAGAAGAGACCCAGTACTTC. The chain recombines TRBV7-9 with TRBJ2-5; D uncertain. Germline CDR1 SEHNR, CDR2 FQNEAQ (reference sequence). The CDR3 is 16 residues long. V gave up 0 bases and J gave up 3 bases, with 14 bases separating them. Based on the CDR3 plus reference TRBV7-9 and TRBJ2-5, the full variable domain is DTGVSQNPRHKITKRGQNVTFRCDPISEHNRLYWYRQTLGQGPEFLTYFQNEAQLEKSRLLSDRFSAERPKGSFSTLEIQRTEQGDSAMYLCASSLARGGSEETQYFGPGTRLLVL.

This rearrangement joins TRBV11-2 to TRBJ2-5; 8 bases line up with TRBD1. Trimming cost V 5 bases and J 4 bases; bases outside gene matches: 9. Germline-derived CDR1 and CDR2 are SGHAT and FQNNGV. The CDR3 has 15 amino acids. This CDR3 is CASSHGQGGSETQYF. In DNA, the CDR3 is TGTGCCAGCAGCCACGGACAGGGTGGCTCAGAGACCCAGTACTTC.

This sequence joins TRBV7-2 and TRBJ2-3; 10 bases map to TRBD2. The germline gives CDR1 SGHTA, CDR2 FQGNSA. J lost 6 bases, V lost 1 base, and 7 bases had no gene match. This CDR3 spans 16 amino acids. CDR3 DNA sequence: TGTGCCAGCAGCTTAGAAGGGCTAGCGGGAGTGGATACGCAGTATTTT. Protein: CASSLEGLAGVDTQYF.

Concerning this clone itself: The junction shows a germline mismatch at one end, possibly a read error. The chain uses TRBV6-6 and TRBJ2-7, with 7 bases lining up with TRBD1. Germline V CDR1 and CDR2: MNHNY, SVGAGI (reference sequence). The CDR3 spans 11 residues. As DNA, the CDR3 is TGTGCCAGCAGTACAGGGGTCGCCTCATCTTTC. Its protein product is CASSTGVASSF.

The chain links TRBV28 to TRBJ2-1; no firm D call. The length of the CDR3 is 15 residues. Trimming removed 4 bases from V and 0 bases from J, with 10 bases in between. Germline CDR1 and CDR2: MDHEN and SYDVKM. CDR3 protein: CASSSQRSSYNEQFF. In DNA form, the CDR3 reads TGTGCCAGCAGTTCTCAGAGGAGCTCCTACAATGAGCAGTTCTTC.

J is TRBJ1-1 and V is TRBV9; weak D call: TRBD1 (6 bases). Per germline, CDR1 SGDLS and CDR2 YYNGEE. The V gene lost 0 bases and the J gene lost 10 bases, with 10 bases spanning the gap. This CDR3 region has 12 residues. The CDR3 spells CASSVVGGPAFF. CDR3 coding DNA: TGTGCCAGCAGCGTAGTCGGGGGGCCAGCTTTCTTT.

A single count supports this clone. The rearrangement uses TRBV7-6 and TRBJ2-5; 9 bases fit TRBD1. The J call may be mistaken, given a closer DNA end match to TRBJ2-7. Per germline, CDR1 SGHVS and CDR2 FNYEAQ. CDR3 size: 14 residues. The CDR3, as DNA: TGTGCCAGCAGCTTAGAACAGGGGGCTAACGAGCAGTACTTC. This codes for CASSLEQGANEQYF.

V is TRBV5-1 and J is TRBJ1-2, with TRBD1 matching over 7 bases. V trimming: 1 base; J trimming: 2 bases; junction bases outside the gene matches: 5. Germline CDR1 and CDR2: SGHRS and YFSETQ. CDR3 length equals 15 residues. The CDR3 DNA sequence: TGCGCCAGCAGCTTGCGACAGGGCTTGAACTATGGCTACACCTTC. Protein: CASSLRQGLNYGYTF.

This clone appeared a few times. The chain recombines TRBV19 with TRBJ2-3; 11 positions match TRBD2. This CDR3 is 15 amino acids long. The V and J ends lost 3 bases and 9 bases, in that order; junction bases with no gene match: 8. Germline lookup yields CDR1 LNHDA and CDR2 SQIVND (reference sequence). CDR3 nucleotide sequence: TGTGCCAGTAGTATCACTAGCGGGAGTACGGGGACGCAGTATTTT. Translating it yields CASSITSGSTGTQYF.

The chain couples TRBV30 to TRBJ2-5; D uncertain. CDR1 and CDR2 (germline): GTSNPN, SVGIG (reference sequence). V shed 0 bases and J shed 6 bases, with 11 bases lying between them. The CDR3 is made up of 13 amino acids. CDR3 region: CAWSVGSTQTQYF. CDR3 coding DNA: TGTGCCTGGAGTGTGGGTAGCACACAGACCCAGTACTTC.

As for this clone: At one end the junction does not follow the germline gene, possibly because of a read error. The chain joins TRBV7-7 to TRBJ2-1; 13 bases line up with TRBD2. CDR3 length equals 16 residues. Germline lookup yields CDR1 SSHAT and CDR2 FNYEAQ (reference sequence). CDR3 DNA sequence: TGTGCTAGCAGCGCCGGGACTAGCGGGACCTACAATGAGCAGTTCTTC. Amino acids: CASSAGTSGTYNEQFF.

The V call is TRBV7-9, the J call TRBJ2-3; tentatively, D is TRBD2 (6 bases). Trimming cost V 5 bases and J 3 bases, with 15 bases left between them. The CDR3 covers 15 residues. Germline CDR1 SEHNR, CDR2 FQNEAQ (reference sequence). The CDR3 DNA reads TGTGCCAGCAGCCCCAGCGGGCTCCGAACAGATACGCAGTATTTT. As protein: CASSPSGLRTDTQYF. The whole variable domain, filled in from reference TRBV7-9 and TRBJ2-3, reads DTGVSQNPRHKITKRGQNVTFRCDPISEHNRLYWYRQTLGQGPEFLTYFQNEAQLEKSRLLSDRFSAERPKGSFSTLEIQRTEQGDSAMYLCASSPSGLRTDTQYFGPGTRLTVL.

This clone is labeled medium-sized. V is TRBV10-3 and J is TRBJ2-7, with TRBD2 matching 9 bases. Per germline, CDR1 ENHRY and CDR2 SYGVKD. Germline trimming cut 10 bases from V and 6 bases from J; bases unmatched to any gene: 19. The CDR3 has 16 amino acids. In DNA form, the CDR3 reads TGTGCCACCACCCGGGACATAGCGGGAGTAGGAAGCGAGCAGTACTTC. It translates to CATTRDIAGVGSEQYF.

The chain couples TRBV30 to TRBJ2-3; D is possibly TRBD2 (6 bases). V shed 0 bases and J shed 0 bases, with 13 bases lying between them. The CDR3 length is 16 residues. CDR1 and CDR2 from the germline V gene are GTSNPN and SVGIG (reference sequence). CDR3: CAWSVARRESTDTQYF. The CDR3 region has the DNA TGTGCCTGGAGTGTAGCTCGGCGGGAAAGCACAGATACGCAGTATTTT.

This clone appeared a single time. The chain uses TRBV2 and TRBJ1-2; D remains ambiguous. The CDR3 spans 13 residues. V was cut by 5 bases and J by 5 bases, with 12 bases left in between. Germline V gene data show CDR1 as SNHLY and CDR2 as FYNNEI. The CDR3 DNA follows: TGTGCCAGCAGTACGGAGGGATTGTATGGCTACACCTTC. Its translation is CASSTEGLYGYTF. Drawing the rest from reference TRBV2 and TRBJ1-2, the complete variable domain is EPEVTQTPSHQVTQMGQEVILRCVPISNHLYFYWYRQILGQKVEFLVSFYNNEISEKSEIFDDQFSVERPDGSNFTLKIRSTKLEDSAMYFCASSTEGLYGYTFGSGTRLTVV.

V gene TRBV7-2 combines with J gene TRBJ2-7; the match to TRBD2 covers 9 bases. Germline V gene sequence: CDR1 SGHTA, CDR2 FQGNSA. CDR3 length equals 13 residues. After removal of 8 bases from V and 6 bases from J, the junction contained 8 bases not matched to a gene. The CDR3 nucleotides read TGTGCCAGCGGAGCTAGCGGGAAGCTCGAGCAGTACTTC. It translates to CASGASGKLEQYF.

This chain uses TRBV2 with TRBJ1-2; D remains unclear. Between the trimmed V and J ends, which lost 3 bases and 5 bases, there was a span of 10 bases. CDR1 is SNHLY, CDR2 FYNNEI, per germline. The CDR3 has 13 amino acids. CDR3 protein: CASSEGVGYGYTF. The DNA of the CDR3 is TGTGCCAGCAGTGAGGGCGTTGGTTATGGCTACACCTTC.

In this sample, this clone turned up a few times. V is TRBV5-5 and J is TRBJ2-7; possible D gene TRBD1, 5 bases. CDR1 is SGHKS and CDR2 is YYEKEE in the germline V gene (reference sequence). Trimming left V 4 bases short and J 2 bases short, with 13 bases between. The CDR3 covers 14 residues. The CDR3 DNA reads TGTGCCAGCAGCACCAGGACACCTACCTACGAGCAGTACTTC. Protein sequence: CASSTRTPTYEQYF.

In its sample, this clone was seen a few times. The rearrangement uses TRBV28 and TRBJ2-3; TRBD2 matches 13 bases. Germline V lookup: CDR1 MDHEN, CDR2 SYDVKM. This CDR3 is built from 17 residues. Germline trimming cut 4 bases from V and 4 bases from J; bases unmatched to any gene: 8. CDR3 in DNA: TGTGCCAGCAGTTCCCCCCGGACTAGCGGGAGACCAGATACGCAGTATTTT. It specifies CASSSPRTSGRPDTQYF. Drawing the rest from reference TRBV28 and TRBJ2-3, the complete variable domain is DVKVTQSSRYLVKRTGEKVFLECVQDMDHENMFWYRQDPGLGLRLIYFSYDVKMKEKGDIPEGYSVSREKKERFSLILESASTNQTSMYLCASSSPRTSGRPDTQYFGPGTRLTVL.

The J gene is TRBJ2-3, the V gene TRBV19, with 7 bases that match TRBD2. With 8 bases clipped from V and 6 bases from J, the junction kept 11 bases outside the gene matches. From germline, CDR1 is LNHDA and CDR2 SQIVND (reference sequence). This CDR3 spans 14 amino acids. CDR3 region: CASARGGSGDTQYF. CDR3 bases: TGTGCCAGTGCACGGGGCGGGAGCGGGGATACGCAGTATTTT.

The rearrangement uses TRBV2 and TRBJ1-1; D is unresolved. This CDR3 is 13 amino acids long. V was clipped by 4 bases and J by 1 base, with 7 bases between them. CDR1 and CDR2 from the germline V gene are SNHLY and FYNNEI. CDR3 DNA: TGTGCCAGCAGTGCCGAGGGGAACACTGAAGCTTTCTTT. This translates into CASSAEGNTEAFF.